This TCR beta chain emerged from a study of tumor-infiltrating lymphocytes in primary liver carcinoma. Study in general: Patients were both men and women, whose ages ran from 30 to 69 years. Sample yields of productive TCRbeta reads, ranging from roughly 3.65 to 7.13 million, were similar across tissue types.

The study's findings and limits: Against blood, tumors held a significantly higher top-250-clone fraction (p = 0.039).

Germline DNA was also extracted, while the blood RNA originated from unsorted whole blood. Chronic HBV infection, which was untreated, was present in the patients. cDNA specific to TCR beta was made from approximately 0.55 ug of total RNA, with a constant-region primer employed for priming. Libraries of TCR beta came from three nested multiplex PCR rounds with slightly modified ARM-PCR. The first two PCR rounds used TRBV1-TRBV30 primers with a Cbeta primer, roughly 10 cycles each. One entry per CDR3 protein results from TCRdb running MiXCR on the multiplex PCR reads. The table shows 310,000 or so distinct CDR3 sequences, with roughly 60% occurring only once. Turning to this clonotype: Its cognate antigen is unknown.

The CDR3 extends over 13 amino acids. V was trimmed by 1 base and J by 8 bases, leaving 9 bases between them. In germline, CDR1 is SEHNR, CDR2 FQNEAQ (reference sequence). This sequence was found in a woman in her 30s with primary liver carcinoma and hepatitis B virus infection. The chain carries TRBV7-9 and TRBJ2-4, with D uncertain. Sequencing was carried out using peripheral blood. DNA of the CDR3: TGTGCCAGCAGCTTAGGGGTGGAATACATTCAGTACTTC. Translating gives CASSLGVEYIQYF. Full variable domain (rest looked up from reference TRBV7-9 and TRBJ2-4): DTGVSQNPRHKITKRGQNVTFRCDPISEHNRLYWYRQTLGQGPEFLTYFQNEAQLEKSRLLSDRFSAERPKGSFSTLEIQRTEQGDSAMYLCASSLGVEYIQYFGAGTRLSVL.